This T cell receptor beta chain was identified during a study of cytomegalovirus exposure and HLA in healthy donors. Across the study: Approximately 77 million unique TCRs from HLA-typed donors were held in an early release of data.

The study, taken as a whole, reports: Trimming of TCR beta V- and J-genes showed a link, identified in a later analysis, to a missense DCLRE1C variant. Upon later analysis, HLA-associated TCR beta chains proved more clonally expanded than other, equally common chains.

The CDR3 totals 18 residues. Per the germline V gene, CDR1 is LNHDA and CDR2 is SQIVND (reference sequence). V was clipped by 7 bases and J by 0 bases, with 24 bases between them. A few counts support this clone. Antigen: not known. In the PCR, 60 Vbeta and 13 Jbeta primers were used. Methods used by the authors: Later analysis identified some 80 million unique TCR beta chains, approximately 11 million shared. Sequencing was performed with immunoSEQ multiplex PCR; in TCRdb, only in-frame clones are kept and a portion is missing. Clone size and the V and J calls come from that table; the DNA yielded D and trimming. The profile shows approximately 160,000 clones, 50% to 75% of them singletons.

The V call is TRBV19, the J call TRBJ1-2; TRBD1 is a possible D gene (5 bases). This sequence originates from a woman in her twenties or thirties in good health and CMV-seropositive. Sequenced material: PBMCs. The CDR3, as DNA: TGTGCCAGTACCAACCCACGGGACTATACCACTACTAACTATGGCTACACCTTC. Its protein product is CASTNPRDYTTTNYGYTF.